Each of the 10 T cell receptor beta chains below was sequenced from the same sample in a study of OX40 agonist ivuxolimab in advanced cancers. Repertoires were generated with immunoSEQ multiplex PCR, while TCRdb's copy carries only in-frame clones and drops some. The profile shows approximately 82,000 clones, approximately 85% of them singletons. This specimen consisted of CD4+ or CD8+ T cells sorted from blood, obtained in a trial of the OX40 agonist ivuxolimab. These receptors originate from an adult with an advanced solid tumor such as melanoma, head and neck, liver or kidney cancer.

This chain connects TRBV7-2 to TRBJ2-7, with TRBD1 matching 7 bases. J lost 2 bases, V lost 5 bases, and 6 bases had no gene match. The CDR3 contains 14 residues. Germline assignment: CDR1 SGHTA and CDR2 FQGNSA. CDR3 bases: TGTGCCAGCAGCGCCCAGGGGGTAGCCTACGAGCAGTACTTC. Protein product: CASSAQGVAYEQYF. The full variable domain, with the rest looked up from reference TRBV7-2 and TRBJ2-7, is GAGVSQSPSNKVTEKGKDVELRCDPISGHTALYWYRQSLGQGLEFLIYFQGNSAPDKSGLPSDRFSAERTGGSVSTLTIQRTQQEDSAVYLCASSAQGVAYEQYFGPGTRLTVT.

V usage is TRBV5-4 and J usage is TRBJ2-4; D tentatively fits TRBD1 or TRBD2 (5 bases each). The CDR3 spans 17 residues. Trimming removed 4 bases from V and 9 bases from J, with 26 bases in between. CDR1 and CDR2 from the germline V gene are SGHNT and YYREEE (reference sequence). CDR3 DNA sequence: TGTGCCAGCAGCCCTGCAGAGGAAAGGTCCCGGGGCGGCATTCAGTACTTC. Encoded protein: CASSPAEERSRGGIQYF.

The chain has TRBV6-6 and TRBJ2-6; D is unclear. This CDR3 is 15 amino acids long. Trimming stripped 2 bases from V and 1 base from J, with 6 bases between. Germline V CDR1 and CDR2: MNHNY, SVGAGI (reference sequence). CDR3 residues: CASSYPSSGANVLTF. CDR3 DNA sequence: TGTGCCAGCAGTTACCCGTCATCTGGGGCCAACGTCCTGACTTTC.

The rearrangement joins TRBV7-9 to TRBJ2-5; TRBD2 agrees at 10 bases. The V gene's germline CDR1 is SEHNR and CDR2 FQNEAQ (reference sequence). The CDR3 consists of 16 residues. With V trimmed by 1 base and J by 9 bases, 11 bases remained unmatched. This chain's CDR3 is CASSLVGLAGEVAQYF. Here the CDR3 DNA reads TGTGCCAGCAGCTTAGTGGGGCTAGCGGGGGAAGTGGCCCAGTACTTC.

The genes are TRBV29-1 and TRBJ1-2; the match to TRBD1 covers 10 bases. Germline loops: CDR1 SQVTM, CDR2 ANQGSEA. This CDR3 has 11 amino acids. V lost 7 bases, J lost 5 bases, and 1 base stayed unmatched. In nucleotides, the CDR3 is TGCAGCGGACAGGGGGCGTATGGCTACACCTTC. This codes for CSGQGAYGYTF.

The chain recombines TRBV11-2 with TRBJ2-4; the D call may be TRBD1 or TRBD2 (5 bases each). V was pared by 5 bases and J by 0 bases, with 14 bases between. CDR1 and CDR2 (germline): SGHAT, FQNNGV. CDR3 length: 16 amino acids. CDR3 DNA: TGTGCCAGCAGCGACCGGGACCACGTAGCCAAAAACATTCAGTACTTC. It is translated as CASSDRDHVAKNIQYF.

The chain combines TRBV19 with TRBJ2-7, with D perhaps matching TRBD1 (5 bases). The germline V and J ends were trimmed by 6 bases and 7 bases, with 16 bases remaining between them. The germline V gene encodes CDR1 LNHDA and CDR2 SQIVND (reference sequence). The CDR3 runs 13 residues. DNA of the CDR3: TGTGCCAGTAGACGAACAGGTTTCGGTGAGCAGTACTTC. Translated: CASRRTGFGEQYF.

The CDR3 bases are TGTGCCAGCAGCTTAATCCTCGCGGGCTACACCTTC. Its protein is CASSLILAGYTF. The chain is built from TRBV7-9 and TRBJ1-2; D gene ambiguous. Per the germline V gene, CDR1 is SEHNR and CDR2 is FQNEAQ (reference sequence). V lost 2 bases and J lost 8, with 9 bases in between. The CDR3 totals 12 residues. Variable domain in full (rest from reference TRBV7-9 and TRBJ1-2): DTGVSQNPRHKITKRGQNVTFRCDPISEHNRLYWYRQTLGQGPEFLTYFQNEAQLEKSRLLSDRFSAERPKGSFSTLEIQRTEQGDSAMYLCASSLILAGYTFGSGTRLTVV.

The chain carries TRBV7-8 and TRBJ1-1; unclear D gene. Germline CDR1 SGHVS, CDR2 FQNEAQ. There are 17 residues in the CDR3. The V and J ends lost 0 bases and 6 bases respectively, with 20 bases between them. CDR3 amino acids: CASSLAAQAWGVAEAFF. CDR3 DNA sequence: TGTGCCAGCAGCTTAGCCGCCCAGGCATGGGGTGTGGCTGAAGCTTTCTTT. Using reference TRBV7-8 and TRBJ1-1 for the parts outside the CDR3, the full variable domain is GAGVSQSPRYKVAKRGQDVALRCDPISGHVSLFWYQQALGQGPEFLTYFQNEAQLDKSGLPSDRFFAERPEGSVSTLKIQRTQQEDSAVYLCASSLAAQAWGVAEAFFGQGTRLTVV.

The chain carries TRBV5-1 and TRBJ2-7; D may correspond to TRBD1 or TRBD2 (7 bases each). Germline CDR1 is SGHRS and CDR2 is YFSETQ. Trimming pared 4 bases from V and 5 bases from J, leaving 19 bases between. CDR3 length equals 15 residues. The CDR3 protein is CASSPRGGVGHEQYF. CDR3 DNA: TGCGCCAGCAGCCCCAGGGGGGGAGTGGGTCACGAGCAGTACTTC.